This paragraph reports one TCR beta chain. Its antigen is still unknown. These data belong to a study of beta chain features in type 1 diabetes. Study information: When patients were set against healthy donors, age, gender and cell yields were similar. Study conclusions and caveats: TCRB CDR3 length was moderately but significantly reduced in all four CD4+ subsets of Type 1 diabetes patients.

The sequenced template was cDNA made from the entire isolated RNA. Reads from naive, central memory and regulatory T cell samples averaged around 3.5 million. The table came from immunoSEQ multiplex PCR; TCRdb's copy has only in-frame clones and leaves some out. The sample yields hundreds of thousands of clones, roughly 15% seen once. With V trimmed by 5 bases and J by 2 bases, 3 bases remained unmatched. Looked up from germline, CDR1 is SGHRS and CDR2 is YFSETQ. The CDR3 has 14 residues. The specimen sequenced was naive CD4+ T cells from blood. The source of this sequence is a man aged 18 to 29 with type 1 diabetes. This chain links TRBV5-1 with TRBJ2-3; TRBD2 matches 9 bases. The CDR3 sequence is CASRAGGPTDTQYF. The CDR3 nucleotides read TGCGCCAGCAGAGCGGGAGGCCCCACAGATACGCAGTATTTT.